A selection of T cell receptor beta chains follows, all from one sample in a study of monozygotic twins with cystic fibrosis. The data were produced by immunoSEQ multiplex PCR, yet TCRdb's version contains in-frame clones alone and is incomplete. The data contain about 32,000 clones, roughly 90% of them seen just once; the ten biggest clones take up roughly 0.85%. Sequences were obtained from blood. The receptors derive from a girl aged 2 to 10 with cystic fibrosis. Both conserved end residues are part of each CDR3. Each record gives: D gene, clone size, J gene, V gene, CDR3 protein, CDR3 DNA. D genes are given only for firm matches. Expanded clones get a size class; other rows say once, few or many, or leave the size out.

D gene: -; clone size: -; J gene: TRBJ2-5; V gene: TRBV7-2; CDR3 protein: CASSRGGETQYF; CDR3 DNA: TGTGCCAGCAGCAGGGGGGGGGAGACCCAGTACTTC
D gene: TRBD1; clone size: -; J gene: TRBJ2-7; V gene: TRBV2; CDR3 protein: CASRRDRASSEQYF; CDR3 DNA: TGTGCCAGCAGAAGGGACAGGGCCAGCTCCGAGCAGTACTTC
D gene: -; clone size: -; J gene: TRBJ1-2; V gene: TRBV5-8; CDR3 protein: CASTSSGAVYGYTF; CDR3 DNA: TGTGCCAGCACCTCCTCAGGGGCAGTGTATGGCTACACCTTC
D gene: TRBD1; clone size: -; J gene: TRBJ2-1; V gene: TRBV6-4; CDR3 protein: CASSDGTGGNEQFF; CDR3 DNA: TGTGCCAGCAGTGACGGGACAGGGGGCAATGAGCAGTTCTTC
D gene: -; clone size: -; J gene: TRBJ1-5; V gene: TRBV28; CDR3 protein: CASSLFASSNQPQHF; CDR3 DNA: TGTGCCAGCAGTTTATTTGCCTCTAGCAATCAGCCCCAGCATTTT
D gene: -; clone size: -; J gene: TRBJ1-2; V gene: TRBV7-2; CDR3 protein: CASSLNAGGAGYTF; CDR3 DNA: TGTGCCAGCAGCTTAAATGCAGGTGGCGCTGGCTACACCTTC
D gene: TRBD1; clone size: few; J gene: TRBJ1-4; V gene: TRBV4-2; CDR3 protein: CASSQDLGGQGTEKLFF; CDR3 DNA: TGTGCCAGCAGCCAAGATCTTGGGGGACAGGGAACTGAAAAACTGTTTTTT
D gene: -; clone size: -; J gene: TRBJ1-2; V gene: TRBV10-3; CDR3 protein: CAIGDGQYGYTF; CDR3 DNA: TGTGCCATCGGGGACGGACAGTATGGCTACACCTTC
D gene: -; clone size: -; J gene: TRBJ1-2; V gene: TRBV5-4; CDR3 protein: CASSVLWGADGYTF; CDR3 DNA: TGTGCCAGCAGCGTTCTCTGGGGGGCAGATGGCTACACCTTC
D gene: -; clone size: -; J gene: TRBJ1-4; V gene: TRBV28; CDR3 protein: CASSLSTGPGYEKLFF; CDR3 DNA: TGTGCCAGCAGCCTTAGTACGGGACCTGGATATGAAAAACTGTTTTTT
D gene: -; clone size: -; J gene: TRBJ2-2; V gene: TRBV5-1; CDR3 protein: CASSRLDTGELFF; CDR3 DNA: TGCGCCAGCAGTAGGCTGGACACCGGGGAGCTGTTTTTT
D gene: TRBD1; clone size: -; J gene: TRBJ1-5; V gene: TRBV6-1; CDR3 protein: CASSNAPTGAQPQHF; CDR3 DNA: TGTGCCAGCAGTAACGCACCGACAGGGGCTCAGCCCCAGCATTTT
D gene: -; clone size: -; J gene: TRBJ1-2; V gene: TRBV14; CDR3 protein: CASSQVPGNYGYTF; CDR3 DNA: TGTGCCAGCAGCCAAGTTCCCGGAAACTATGGCTACACCTTC
D gene: -; clone size: -; J gene: TRBJ2-3; V gene: TRBV6-5; CDR3 protein: CASSYSDRGDTQYF; CDR3 DNA: TGTGCCAGCAGTTATTCCGACAGAGGGGATACGCAGTATTTT
D gene: TRBD1; clone size: -; J gene: TRBJ1-1; V gene: TRBV6-5; CDR3 protein: CASSNWDRGLITEAFF; CDR3 DNA: TGTGCCAGCAGTAACTGGGACAGGGGTTTGATCACTGAAGCTTTCTTT
D gene: TRBD1; clone size: -; J gene: TRBJ2-1; V gene: TRBV5-1; CDR3 protein: CASSFLPGGDSYNEQFF; CDR3 DNA: TGCGCCAGCAGCTTTCTTCCAGGGGGCGATTCCTACAATGAGCAGTTCTTC
D gene: TRBD2; clone size: -; J gene: TRBJ2-2; V gene: TRBV6-1; CDR3 protein: CAMGTSGDTGELFF; CDR3 DNA: TGTGCCATGGGGACTAGCGGGGACACCGGGGAGCTGTTTTTT
D gene: TRBD1; clone size: once; J gene: TRBJ2-7; V gene: TRBV30; CDR3 protein: CAWEGGTGVHEQYF; CDR3 DNA: TGTGCCTGGGAAGGCGGGACAGGGGTCCACGAGCAGTACTTC
D gene: TRBD1; clone size: -; J gene: TRBJ1-1; V gene: TRBV10-3; CDR3 protein: CAISTRQGLDTEAFF; CDR3 DNA: TGTGCCATCAGCACCAGACAGGGGCTCGACACTGAAGCTTTCTTT